This T cell receptor beta chain derives from a study of T-cell reconstitution after alpha-beta-depleted transplantation in children. Findings of the study overall: Newly made T cells mostly supplied T-cell counts and diversity one year after transplant.

The library targeted TCRbeta and was prepared with unique molecular identifiers. One entry per CDR3 protein results from TCRdb running MiXCR on the PCR reads. This table holds hundreds of thousands of distinct CDR3 sequences, around 13% found once. Comments on this clonotype: No antigen is known for it.

The CDR3 length is 17 residues. Germline V lookup: CDR1 SGDLS, CDR2 YYNGEE. Trimming took 3 bases from V and 1 from J, leaving 19 bases between them. The material sequenced was PBMCs, taken before TCRalphabeta/CD19-depleted stem cell transplant. This sequence joins TRBV9 and TRBJ1-1, with D maybe TRBD1 (6 bases). This TCR came from a girl aged 2 to 10 with congenital amegakaryocytic thrombocytopenia, due to receive a stem cell transplant. The CDR3 DNA follows: TGTGCCAGCAGCGACGGGATAGGACAGCGGTCGAACACTGAAGCTTTCTTT. Translation: CASSDGIGQRSNTEAFF.